This T cell receptor beta chain was captured in a study of cytomegalovirus exposure and HLA in healthy donors. This clone appeared once. What it recognizes is unknown. This CDR3 has 17 amino acids. The germline V gene has CDR1 SGHTA and CDR2 FQGTGA. V lost 5 bases and J lost 2, with 19 bases in between. The PCR contained 60 Vbeta and 13 Jbeta primers. Measured with immunoSEQ multiplex PCR; TCRdb has only the in-frame clones, and not every one. The repertoire has tens of thousands of clones, around 40% of them found once; the top ten carry roughly 1.9%. Study conclusions and caveats: One variant, a missense change in DCLRE1C, was linked in a later analysis to TCR beta V- and J-gene trimming.

The chain joins TRBV7-3 to TRBJ2-1, with a weak D call TRBD2 (7 bases). The sequence was obtained from a woman aged 50 to 65 in good health and CMV-seronegative. The specimen sequenced was PBMCs. This chain's CDR3 is CASSPRGAVGPYNEQFF. CDR3 bases: TGTGCCAGCAGCCCACGGGGGGCGGTGGGACCCTACAATGAGCAGTTCTTC.